These 6 T cell receptor beta chains came from one sample sequenced in a study of cytomegalovirus exposure and HLA in healthy donors. 13 Jbeta primers and 60 Vbeta primers were used for the PCR. Assay: immunoSEQ multiplex PCR; the TCRdb copy retains only in-frame clones and omits some. This table has about 180,000 clones, about 75% appearing once. Sequencing was done on a sample of PBMCs. The receptors come from a middle-aged man in good health and CMV-seropositive.

V and J are TRBV27 and TRBJ1-2, with D possibly being TRBD1 (5 bases). Trimming cost V 5 bases and J 8 bases, with 21 bases left between them. Germline loops: CDR1 MNHEY, CDR2 SMNVEV (reference sequence). The CDR3 is 15 residues long. CDR3 loop: CASSPPGGTREGYTF. The CDR3, as DNA: TGTGCCAGCAGTCCTCCGGGAGGGACGAGAGAAGGCTACACCTTC.

The V gene is TRBV5-1, the J gene TRBJ1-3; 8 bases align to TRBD1. The CDR3 sequence is 14 residues long. Looked up from germline, CDR1 is SGHRS and CDR2 is YFSETQ. V trimming: 3 bases; J trimming: 4 bases; junction bases outside the gene matches: 3. Written as DNA, the CDR3 is TGCGCCAGCAGCTCGCAGGGGGCCGGAAACACCATATATTTT. The encoded protein is CASSSQGAGNTIYF.

This clone came up once. The V gene is TRBV30, the J gene TRBJ1-4; 7 bases fit TRBD1. The CDR3 is made up of 13 amino acids. Germline lookup yields CDR1 GTSNPN and CDR2 SVGIG (reference sequence). V lost 1 base to trimming and J lost 8 bases; unmatched junction nucleotides: 4. CDR3 nucleotides: TGTGCCTGGAGTGAGGGGGCTGGGGAAAAACTGTTTTTT. It is translated as CAWSEGAGEKLFF. Filled out from reference TRBV30 and TRBJ1-4, the complete variable domain reads SQTIHQWPATLVQPVGSPLSLECTVEGTSNPNLYWYRQAAGRGLQLLFYSVGIGQISSEVPQNLSASRPQDRQFILSSKKLLLSDSGFYLCAWSEGAGEKLFFGSGTQLSVL.

This clone turned up a few times. The chain links TRBV6-1 to TRBJ2-7; 8 positions match TRBD1. CDR1 is MNHNS and CDR2 is SASEGT in the germline V gene. The ends lost 7 bases at V and 2 bases at J; junction bases unmatched: 7. CDR3 length equals 14 residues. The CDR3 protein is CASTGTGLTYEQYF. The DNA for the CDR3 is TGTGCCAGCACCGGGACAGGCCTGACCTACGAGCAGTACTTC.

The chain is built from TRBV28 and TRBJ2-7, with TRBD1 as a possible D gene (6 bases). V was pared by 5 bases and J by 6 bases, with 17 bases between. Germline CDR1 reads MDHEN; CDR2 reads SYDVKM. This CDR3 contains 14 residues. CDR3 residues: CASSPPFGGAEQYF. DNA of the CDR3: TGTGCCAGCAGTCCGCCTTTTGGGGGCGCCGAGCAGTACTTC.

In regard to this clone: This CDR3 is also generated by other DNA sequences in the sample. The V call is TRBV27, the J call TRBJ1-1; no definite D call. V shed 7 bases and J shed 0 bases, with 12 bases lying between them. The germline gives CDR1 MNHEY, CDR2 SMNVEV (reference sequence). This CDR3 comprises 14 residues. CDR3 DNA: TGTGCCAGCATGGGGAGCCACATGAACACTGAAGCTTTCTTT. This gives the protein CASMGSHMNTEAFF.